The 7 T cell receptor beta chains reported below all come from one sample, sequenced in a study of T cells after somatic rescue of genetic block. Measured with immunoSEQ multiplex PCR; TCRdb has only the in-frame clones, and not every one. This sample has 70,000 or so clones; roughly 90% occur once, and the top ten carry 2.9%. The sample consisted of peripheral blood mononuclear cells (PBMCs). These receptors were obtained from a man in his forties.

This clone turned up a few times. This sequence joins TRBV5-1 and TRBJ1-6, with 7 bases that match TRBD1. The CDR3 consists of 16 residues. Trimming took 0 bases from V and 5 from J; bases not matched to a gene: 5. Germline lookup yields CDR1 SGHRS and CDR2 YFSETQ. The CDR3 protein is CASSLEGALDNSPLHF. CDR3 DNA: TGCGCCAGCAGCTTGGAGGGGGCACTGGATAATTCACCCCTCCACTTT.

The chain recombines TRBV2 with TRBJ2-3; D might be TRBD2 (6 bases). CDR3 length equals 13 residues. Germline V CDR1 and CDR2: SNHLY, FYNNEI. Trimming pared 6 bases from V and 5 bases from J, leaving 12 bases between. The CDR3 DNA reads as TGTGCCAGCAGCTGGGACTTTGAAGATACGCAGTATTTT. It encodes CASSWDFEDTQYF.

CDR3 protein: CASSSGTGVAEQYF. The CDR3 DNA is TGTGCCAGCAGCTCGGGGACAGGGGTGGCCGAGCAGTACTTC. The chain recombines TRBV5-6 with TRBJ2-7; 10 positions match TRBD1. Germline V gives CDR1 SGHDT, CDR2 YYEEEE. Trimming cost V 3 bases and J 6 bases; bases outside gene matches: 6. CDR3 length: 14 amino acids.

This chain's CDR3 is CASSAAGRISNEQYF. In nucleotides, the CDR3 is TGTGCCAGCAGTGCCGCCGGGCGCATTAGTAACGAGCAGTACTTC. V is TRBV6-5 and J is TRBJ2-7; D remains ambiguous. This CDR3 has 15 residues. The V gene lost 5 bases and the J gene lost 5 bases, with 19 bases spanning the gap. In germline, CDR1 is MNHEY, CDR2 SVGAGI.

CDR3 in DNA: TGTGCCAGCAGCTTAACGGGGGGGACCCAGTACTTC. This translates into CASSLTGGTQYF. The chain uses TRBV7-9 and TRBJ2-5; 7 nucleotides align to TRBD2. With 2 bases clipped from V and 7 bases from J, the junction kept 1 base outside the gene matches. In germline, CDR1 is SEHNR, CDR2 FQNEAQ (reference sequence). This CDR3 is built from 12 residues.

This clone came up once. The CDR3: CASSPGVDGSYEQYF. CDR3 in DNA: TGCGCCAGCAGCCCCGGCGTAGACGGGAGTTACGAGCAGTACTTC. The chain uses TRBV4-1 and TRBJ2-5, with D possibly matching TRBD2 (6 bases). Matching the DNA end better, TRBJ2-7 makes the J call doubtful. This CDR3 has 15 residues. CDR1 MGHRA and CDR2 YSYEKL come from the germline V gene.

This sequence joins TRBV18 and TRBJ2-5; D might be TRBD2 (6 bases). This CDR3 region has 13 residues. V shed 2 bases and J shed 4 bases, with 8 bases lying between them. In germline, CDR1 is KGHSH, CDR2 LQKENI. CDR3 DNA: TGTGCCAGCTCACCAGGGAGGCGAGAGACCCAGTACTTC. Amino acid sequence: CASSPGRRETQYF. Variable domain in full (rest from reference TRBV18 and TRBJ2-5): NAGVMQNPRHLVRRRGQEARLRCSPMKGHSHVYWYRQLPEEGLKFMVYLQKENIIDESGMPKERFSAEFPKEGPSILRIQQVVRGDSAAYFCASSPGRRETQYFGPGTRLLVL.